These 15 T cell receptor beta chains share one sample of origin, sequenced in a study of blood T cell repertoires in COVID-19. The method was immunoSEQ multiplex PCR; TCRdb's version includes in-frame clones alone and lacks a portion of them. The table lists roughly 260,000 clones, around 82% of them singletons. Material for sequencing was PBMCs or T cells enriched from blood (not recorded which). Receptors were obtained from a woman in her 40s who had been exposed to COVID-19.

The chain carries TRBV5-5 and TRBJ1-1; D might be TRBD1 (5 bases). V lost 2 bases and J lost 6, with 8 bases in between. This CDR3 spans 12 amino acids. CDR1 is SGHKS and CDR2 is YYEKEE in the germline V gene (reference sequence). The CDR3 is CASSFWGPEAFF. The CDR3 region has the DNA TGTGCCAGCAGCTTTTGGGGCCCTGAAGCTTTCTTT.

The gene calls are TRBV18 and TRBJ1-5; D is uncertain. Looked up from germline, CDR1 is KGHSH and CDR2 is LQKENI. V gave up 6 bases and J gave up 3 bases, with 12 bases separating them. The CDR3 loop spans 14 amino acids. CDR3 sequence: CASSELGDNQPQHF. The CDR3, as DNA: TGTGCCAGCTCCGAACTAGGTGACAATCAGCCCCAGCATTTT. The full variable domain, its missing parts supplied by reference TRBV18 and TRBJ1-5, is NAGVMQNPRHLVRRRGQEARLRCSPMKGHSHVYWYRQLPEEGLKFMVYLQKENIIDESGMPKERFSAEFPKEGPSILRIQQVVRGDSAAYFCASSELGDNQPQHFGDGTRLSIL.

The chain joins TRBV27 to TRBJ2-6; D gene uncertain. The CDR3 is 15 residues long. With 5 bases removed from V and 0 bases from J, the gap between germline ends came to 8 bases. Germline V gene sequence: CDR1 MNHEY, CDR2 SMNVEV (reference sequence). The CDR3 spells CASSLVGSGANVLTF. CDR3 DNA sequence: TGTGCCAGCAGTCTAGTTGGCTCTGGGGCCAACGTCCTGACTTTC.

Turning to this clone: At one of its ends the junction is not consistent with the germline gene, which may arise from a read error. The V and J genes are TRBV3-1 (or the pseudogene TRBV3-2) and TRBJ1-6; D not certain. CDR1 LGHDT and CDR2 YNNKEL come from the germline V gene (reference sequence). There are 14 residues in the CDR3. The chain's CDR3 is CASSQERYYSPLHF. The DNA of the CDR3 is TGTGCCAGCAGCCAAGAGCGCTATTATTCACCCCTCCACTTT.

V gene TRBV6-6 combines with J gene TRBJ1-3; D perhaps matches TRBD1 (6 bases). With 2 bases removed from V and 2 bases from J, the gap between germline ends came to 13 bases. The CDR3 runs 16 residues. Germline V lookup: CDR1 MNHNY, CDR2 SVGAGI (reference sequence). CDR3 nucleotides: TGTGCCAGCAGTTACGGGGCGGGGGCCACTGGAAACACCATATATTTT. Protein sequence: CASSYGAGATGNTIYF.

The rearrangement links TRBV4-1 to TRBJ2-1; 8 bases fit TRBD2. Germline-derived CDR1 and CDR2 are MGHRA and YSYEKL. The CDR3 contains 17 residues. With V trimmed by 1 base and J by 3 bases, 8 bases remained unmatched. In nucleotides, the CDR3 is TGCGCCAGCAGCCAAGTCCTCGGGGGGGCGGGCTACAATGAGCAGTTCTTC. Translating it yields CASSQVLGGAGYNEQFF.

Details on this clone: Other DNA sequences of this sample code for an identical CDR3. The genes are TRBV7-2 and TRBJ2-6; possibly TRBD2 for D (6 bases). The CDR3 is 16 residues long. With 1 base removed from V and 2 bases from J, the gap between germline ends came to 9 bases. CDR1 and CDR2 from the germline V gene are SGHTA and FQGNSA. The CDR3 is CASSLGPGAGANVLTF. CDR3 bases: TGTGCCAGCAGCTTAGGGCCGGGGGCTGGGGCCAACGTCCTGACTTTC.

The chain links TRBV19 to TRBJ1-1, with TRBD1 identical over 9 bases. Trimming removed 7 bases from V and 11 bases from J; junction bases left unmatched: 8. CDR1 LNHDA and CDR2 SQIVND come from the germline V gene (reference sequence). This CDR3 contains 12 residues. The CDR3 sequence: CASMGQGKGAFF. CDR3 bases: TGTGCCAGTATGGGACAGGGTAAAGGGGCTTTCTTT.

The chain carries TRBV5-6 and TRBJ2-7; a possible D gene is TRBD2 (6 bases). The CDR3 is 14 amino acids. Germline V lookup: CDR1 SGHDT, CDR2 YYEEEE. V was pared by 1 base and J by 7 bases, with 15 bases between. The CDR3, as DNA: TGTGCCAGCAGCTTGAGAGGGGCGCGGGGTGAGCAGTACTTC. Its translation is CASSLRGARGEQYF.

In nucleotides, the CDR3 is TGTGCCAGCAGCCAGGTGGGGGGGCAGATCACAGATACGCAGTATTTT. The encoded protein is CASSQVGGQITDTQYF. The chain joins TRBV4-2 to TRBJ2-3, with a weak D call TRBD2 (7 bases). CDR1 and CDR2 from the germline V gene are LGHNA and YNFKEQ. V lost 3 bases and J lost 2, with 15 bases in between. The CDR3 loop spans 16 amino acids.

The CDR3 here is CASSSRTFANSPLHF. In DNA form, the CDR3 reads TGTGCCAGCAGCTCCCGGACATTCGCCAATTCACCCCTCCACTTT. This rearrangement joins TRBV6-2 or TRBV6-3 to TRBJ1-6; D perhaps matches TRBD1 (5 bases). Germline V gives CDR1 MNHEY, CDR2 SVGEGT. V lost 6 bases and J 7 bases, leaving 16 bases between the germline ends. This CDR3 has 15 residues.

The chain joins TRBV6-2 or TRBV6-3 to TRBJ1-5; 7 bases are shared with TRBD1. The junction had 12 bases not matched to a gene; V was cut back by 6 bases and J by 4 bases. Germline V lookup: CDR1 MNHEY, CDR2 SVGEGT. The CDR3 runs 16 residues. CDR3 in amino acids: CASSRRTGAGNQPQHF. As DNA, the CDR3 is TGTGCCAGCAGCCGAAGAACAGGGGCCGGTAATCAGCCCCAGCATTTT.

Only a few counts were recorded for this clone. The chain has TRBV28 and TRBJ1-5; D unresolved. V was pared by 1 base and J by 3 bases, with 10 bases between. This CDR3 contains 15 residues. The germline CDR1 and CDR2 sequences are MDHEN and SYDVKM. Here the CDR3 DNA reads TGTGCCAGCAGTTTATTGGGCAGCAACAATCAGCCCCAGCATTTT. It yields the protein CASSLLGSNNQPQHF.

For the CDR3, the DNA is TGTGCCAGCAGTGACCCAGGGGAAGTAACCTACGAGCAGTACTTC. Translated, it gives CASSDPGEVTYEQYF. V is TRBV6-1 and J is TRBJ2-7, with D perhaps TRBD1 (6 bases). Per germline, CDR1 MNHNS and CDR2 SASEGT. Trimming took off 3 bases at V and 2 bases at J, with 14 bases between the two ends. The CDR3 consists of 15 residues.

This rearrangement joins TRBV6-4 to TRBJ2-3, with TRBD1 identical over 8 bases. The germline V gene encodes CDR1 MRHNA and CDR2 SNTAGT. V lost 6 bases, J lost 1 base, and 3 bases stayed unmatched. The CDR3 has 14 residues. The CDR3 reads CASSQQGGTDTQYF. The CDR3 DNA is TGTGCCAGCAGCCAACAGGGGGGCACAGATACGCAGTATTTT.